This T cell receptor (beta chain) was sequenced during a study of blood T cells in healthy people across ages. Each sample yielded at least 6 micrograms of PBMC total RNA. The germline V and J ends were trimmed by 3 bases and 8 bases, with 26 bases remaining between them. This CDR3 has 18 amino acids. Germline CDR1 reads MNHEY; CDR2 reads SVGEGT. The second PCR ran roughly 7 to 11 cycles with a sample-barcoded 5' primer and J-beta primers. TCRdb analysed the 5' RACE reads with MiXCR anew, one entry per CDR3 protein. The data hold over 750,000 distinct CDR3 sequences, with just under 25% observed a single time. The data were also submitted as part of a second study, on T cells of mothers and their children.

The sequence was collected from a boy between 10 and 17 years old in good health. V and J are TRBV6-2 or TRBV6-3 and TRBJ2-1; D not resolved. The sample taken for sequencing was blood. The CDR3: CASSYQFSSEVPIDEQFF. The CDR3 bases are TGTGCCAGCAGTTATCAGTTCTCGAGTGAGGTACCAATCGATGAGCAGTTCTTC.